Shown below are 22 T cell receptor beta chains from a single sample sequenced in a study of CD8 T cells in Susac syndrome. cDNA came from about 0.51 to 1 ug RNA primed by random hexamers. MiXCR, run by TCRdb on the immunoSEQ multiplex PCR reads, gives a single entry per CDR3 protein. The data hold about 440,000 distinct CDR3 sequences, with 85% to 90% observed a single time. Sequences were obtained from CD8+ T cells from PBMCs. The receptors stem from a human donor with multiple sclerosis.

The chain carries TRBV12-3 or TRBV12-4 and TRBJ1-3; no clear D gene. V lost 11 bases and J 4 bases, leaving 9 bases between the germline ends. The CDR3 is 11 amino acids. CDR3 loop: CADSVGNTIYF. CDR3 in DNA: TGTGCCGATTCTGTGGGAAACACCATATATTTT.

The gene calls are TRBV27 and TRBJ2-1; 7 bases map to TRBD1. The CDR3 has 15 residues. The ends lost 5 bases at V and 7 bases at J; junction bases unmatched: 11. Germline CDR1 reads MNHEY; CDR2 reads SMNVEV (reference sequence). Here the CDR3 DNA reads TGTGCCAGCAGTATAGACAGGGCCAATCTAAATGAGCAGTTCTTC. This codes for CASSIDRANLNEQFF.

This clonotype was observed once. The chain combines TRBV15 with TRBJ1-2; no definite D call. There are 16 residues in the CDR3. The V gene lost 1 base and the J gene lost 0 bases, with 12 bases spanning the gap. Germline-derived CDR1 and CDR2 are LNHNV and YYDKDF (reference sequence). CDR3 sequence reads: CATSRGWQAPNYGYTF. Here the CDR3 DNA reads TGTGCCACCAGCAGAGGCTGGCAGGCTCCTAACTATGGCTACACCTTC. Variable domain in full (rest from reference TRBV15 and TRBJ1-2): DAMVIQNPRYQVTQFGKPVTLSCSQTLNHNVMYWYQQKSSQAPKLLFHYYDKDFNNEADTPDNFQSRRPNTSFCFLDIRSPGLGDTAMYLCATSRGWQAPNYGYTFGSGTRLTVV.

The rearrangement links TRBV19 to TRBJ2-1; no firm D call. V lost 9 bases and J 0 bases, leaving 12 bases between the germline ends. Germline V gives CDR1 LNHDA, CDR2 SQIVND (reference sequence). This CDR3 has 14 residues. The CDR3 spells CASLPSSSYNEQFF. CDR3 in DNA: TGTGCCAGCCTTCCCTCAAGCTCCTACAATGAGCAGTTCTTC.

The V and J genes are TRBV29-1 and TRBJ2-2, with D perhaps TRBD2 (5 bases). The V end was cut by 3 bases, the J end by 7 bases, with 12 bases between. The CDR3 has 13 residues. CDR1 SQVTM and CDR2 ANQGSEA come from the germline V gene. The CDR3 DNA reads as TGCAGCGTTGAGGGTTGGGAGCACGGGGAGCTGTTTTTT. As protein: CSVEGWEHGELFF.

This sequence joins TRBV3-1 and TRBJ2-7; D gene ambiguous. CDR3 length: 12 amino acids. The germline CDR1 and CDR2 sequences are LGHDT and YNNKEL (reference sequence). The V and J ends lost 2 bases and 3 bases respectively, with 5 bases between them. The DNA for the CDR3 is TGTGCCAGCAGCCAACAGAGCTACGAGCAGTACTTC. Translation gives CASSQQSYEQYF.

This clonotype came up a few times. V gene TRBV11-2 combines with J gene TRBJ2-1; D not resolved. CDR1 SGHAT and CDR2 FQNNGV come from the germline V gene. With 0 bases removed from V and 4 bases from J, the gap between germline ends came to 7 bases. This CDR3 is 14 amino acids long. The DNA for the CDR3 is TGTGCCAGCAGCTTAGAGCTCAGTTACAATGAGCAGTTCTTC. Translated: CASSLELSYNEQFF.

The gene calls are TRBV10-3 and TRBJ2-3; D is perhaps TRBD2 (5 bases). Germline V gene data show CDR1 as ENHRY and CDR2 as SYGVKD. The CDR3 spans 13 residues. The germline V and J ends were trimmed by 1 base and 4 bases, with 6 bases remaining between them. CDR3 sequence: CAISELEADTQYF. CDR3 DNA: TGTGCCATCAGTGAGTTGGAGGCAGATACGCAGTATTTT.

This clonotype occurred a few times. This chain links TRBV6-5 with TRBJ1-5; tentatively, D is TRBD1 (5 bases). The V gene's germline CDR1 is MNHEY and CDR2 SVGAGI. This CDR3 has 13 residues. Trimming stripped 0 bases from V and 7 bases from J, with 7 bases between. The DNA of the CDR3 is TGTGCCAGCAGTTACTCAGGGGCCCAGCCCCAGCATTTT. Residues: CASSYSGAQPQHF.

The chain links TRBV2 to TRBJ2-7; D possibly corresponds to TRBD1 (5 bases). The germline V and J ends were trimmed by 2 bases and 3 bases, with 11 bases remaining between them. The CDR3 has 14 amino acids. Germline assignment: CDR1 SNHLY and CDR2 FYNNEI. Written as DNA, the CDR3 is TGTGCCAGCAGTGAAATGTCAGGGATCTACGAGCAGTACTTC. Protein product: CASSEMSGIYEQYF.

Only a few counts were recorded for this clonotype. The chain is built from TRBV10-3 and TRBJ1-2; tentative D call: TRBD1 (6 bases). This CDR3 comprises 16 residues. Trimming removed 2 bases from V and 0 bases from J, with 13 bases in between. Germline V CDR1 and CDR2: ENHRY, SYGVKD. The CDR3 nucleotides are TGTGCCATCAGTGAGCTACCGGGACAAGCTAACTATGGCTACACCTTC. Protein product: CAISELPGQANYGYTF.

The V call is TRBV10-3, the J call TRBJ2-5; a possible D gene is TRBD2 (6 bases). This CDR3 comprises 15 residues. The V gene lost 7 bases and the J gene lost 4 bases, with 19 bases spanning the gap. Germline-derived CDR1 and CDR2 are ENHRY and SYGVKD. DNA of the CDR3: TGTGCCATCATGAGGGCCTCAGAGGAGGGAGAGACCCAGTACTTC. Its protein is CAIMRASEEGETQYF.

In DNA form, the CDR3 reads TGTGCCAGCAGCGAAACGGCCCAGGGGATCGGGGAGCTGTTTTTT. Amino acids: CASSETAQGIGELFF. This chain links TRBV6-1 with TRBJ2-2, with D perhaps TRBD1 (6 bases). The CDR3 loop spans 15 amino acids. Germline V gene lookup returns CDR1 MNHNS and CDR2 SASEGT. Trimming removed 6 bases from V and 7 bases from J, with 18 bases in between.

The rearrangement links TRBV5-6 to TRBJ2-7; D might be TRBD1 (6 bases). The germline gives CDR1 SGHDT, CDR2 YYEEEE. The ends were cut back, 4 bases at V and 2 bases at J, with 13 bases in the middle. The CDR3 totals 14 residues. The chain's CDR3 is CASSLWTEPYEQYF. In DNA form, the CDR3 reads TGTGCCAGCAGCCTATGGACAGAACCCTACGAGCAGTACTTC.

The CDR3 spells CAWSVTHEAFF. The DNA of the CDR3 is TGTGCCTGGAGTGTAACACATGAAGCTTTCTTT. The V and J genes are TRBV30 and TRBJ1-1; D remains unclear. This CDR3 is built from 11 residues. V was shortened by 0 bases and J by 7 bases, with 6 bases between the two germline ends. The V gene's germline CDR1 is GTSNPN and CDR2 SVGIG (reference sequence).

This chain connects TRBV27 to TRBJ2-2; 7 bases fit TRBD2. CDR3 size: 16 residues. V shed 1 base and J 4 bases; nucleotides not matched to a gene: 6. CDR1 and CDR2 (germline): MNHEY, SMNVEV (reference sequence). The CDR3 region is CASSLYPSGGTGELFF. CDR3 DNA sequence: TGTGCCAGCAGTTTATACCCCTCGGGAGGCACCGGGGAGCTGTTTTTT.

The chain links TRBV28 to TRBJ2-5, with D possibly matching TRBD2 (5 bases). This CDR3 has 16 residues. CDR1 is MDHEN, CDR2 SYDVKM, per germline. V lost 6 bases to trimming and J lost 1 base, with 18 bases between them. This CDR3 is CASSESLRGPQETQYF. DNA of the CDR3: TGTGCCAGCAGCGAAAGCCTCCGGGGTCCCCAAGAGACCCAGTACTTC.

This sequence joins TRBV6-6 and TRBJ2-1, with a weak D call TRBD2 (5 bases). Looked up from germline, CDR1 is MNHNY and CDR2 is SVGAGI (reference sequence). The V and J ends lost 7 bases and 4 bases respectively, with 14 bases between them. The CDR3 consists of 14 residues. This chain's CDR3 is CASTPDPGYNEQFF. The DNA of the CDR3 is TGTGCCAGCACCCCGGACCCGGGGTACAATGAGCAGTTCTTC.

The chain recombines TRBV11-2 with TRBJ1-5; tentatively, D is TRBD1 (5 bases). Trimming stripped 5 bases from V and 6 bases from J, with 17 bases between. The CDR3 runs 15 residues. CDR1 is SGHAT and CDR2 is FQNNGV in the germline V gene. The CDR3 protein is CASSATGGSTQPQHF. In DNA form, the CDR3 reads TGTGCCAGCAGCGCGACTGGGGGTAGTACTCAGCCCCAGCATTTT.

V usage is TRBV30 and J usage is TRBJ2-1; tentatively, D is TRBD1 or TRBD2 (5 bases each). V gave up 3 bases and J gave up 8 bases, with 14 bases separating them. This CDR3 contains 13 residues. Germline-derived CDR1 and CDR2 are GTSNPN and SVGIG (reference sequence). The CDR3, as DNA: TGTGCCTGGAGCGACCTTGAGGGGCATGAGCAGTTCTTC. Translating gives CAWSDLEGHEQFF.

The chain employs TRBV10-3 and TRBJ2-7, with D tentatively TRBD2 (6 bases). Trimming took off 6 bases at V and 5 bases at J, with 17 bases between the two ends. The germline CDR1 and CDR2 sequences are ENHRY and SYGVKD. The CDR3 consists of 14 residues. The CDR3 DNA reads TGTGCCATCAGCGAGGGAAGGGAGGCTAACGAGCAGTACTTC. Translated: CAISEGREANEQYF.

This chain joins TRBV19 and TRBJ2-1, with 10 positions matching TRBD2. Germline values: CDR1 LNHDA, CDR2 SQIVND (reference sequence). The CDR3 spans 17 residues. The trim removed 9 bases at V and 8 bases at J, leaving 19 bases unmatched. This chain's CDR3 is CASSDILASGSSDEQFF. The CDR3 DNA is TGTGCCAGCAGTGACATACTGGCTAGCGGGAGCTCGGATGAGCAGTTCTTC. The whole variable domain, filled in from reference TRBV19 and TRBJ2-1, reads DGGITQSPKYLFRKEGQNVTLSCEQNLNHDAMYWYRQDPGQGLRLIYYSQIVNDFQKGDIAEGYSVSREKKESFPLTVTSAQKNPTAFYLCASSDILASGSSDEQFFGPGTRLTVL.